This TCR beta chain was recovered during a study of blood T cell repertoires in COVID-19. Profiled with immunoSEQ multiplex PCR; TCRdb holds only in-frame clones, not every one. Among over 55,000 clones listed, about nine tenths were seen once. V dropped 0 bases and J dropped 5; count of bases not matched to a gene: 4. Germline V lookup: CDR1 SGDLS, CDR2 YYNGEE. The CDR3 length is 16 residues. The chain combines TRBV9 with TRBJ2-2, with 10 bases identical to TRBD2. The sequence was obtained from a man in his fifties or sixties with active COVID-19. Sequencing used peripheral blood. The CDR3 protein is CASSVVAGGRTGELFF. The CDR3 DNA sequence: TGTGCCAGCAGCGTAGTAGCGGGGGGACGAACCGGGGAGCTGTTTTTT.